Listed below are T cell receptor beta chains from one sample, sequenced in a study of blood T cell repertoires in COVID-19. Sequencing used immunoSEQ multiplex PCR; TCRdb keeps in-frame clones, though not all of them. The sample lists roughly 120,000 clones, roughly nine tenths seen once, with more than 3% in the top ten. The sequencing input was peripheral blood. Source of these receptors: a man aged 50 to 60 with active COVID-19. CDR3s include the opening cysteine and the closing phenylalanine or tryptophan. A D gene is named only where the DNA matches it firmly. The size field is filled for only some rows; it gives once, few, many or a size class.

D gene,clone size,J gene,V gene,CDR3 DNA,CDR3 protein
.,.,TRBJ2-5,TRBV5-5,TGTGCCAGCAGCTTGGTAGTGGTAGTTGAGACCCAGTACTTC,CASSLVVVVETQYF
TRBD2,.,TRBJ2-1,TRBV10-3,TGTGCCATAGGGACTAGCGGGAACAATGAGCAGTTCTTC,CAIGTSGNNEQFF
.,once,TRBJ2-3,TRBV19,TGTGCCAGCCGACATAGCACAGATACGCAGTATTTT,CASRHSTDTQYF
TRBD2,.,TRBJ2-2,TRBV3-1/TRBV3-2,TGTGCCAGCAGCCTCCAGGGACTAGCGGGGGTGATCAACACCGGGGAGCTGTTTTTT,CASSLQGLAGVINTGELFF
TRBD1,once,TRBJ1-1,TRBV15,TGTGCCACCAGCTCCGGGACAGGGGGCGGGGGTGGTACTGAAGCTTTCTTT,CATSSGTGGGGGTEAFF
TRBD1,.,TRBJ2-7,TRBV7-6,TGTGCCAGCAGCCAGGACAGGGCAAGGTCCTACGAGCAGTACTTC,CASSQDRARSYEQYF
TRBD1,.,TRBJ1-6,TRBV9,TGTGCCAGCAGCTTCAAGGGGACAGGAAATTCACCCCTCCACTTT,CASSFKGTGNSPLHF
TRBD2,.,TRBJ2-3,TRBV5-1,TGCGCCAGCAGCTTGGGGACTAGGAGCACAGATACGCAGTATTTT,CASSLGTRSTDTQYF
.,.,TRBJ1-1,TRBV3-1/TRBV3-2,TGTGCCAGCAGCTCACCCGGGGGGATGAACACTGAAGCTTTCTTT,CASSSPGGMNTEAFF
.,once,TRBJ1-3,TRBV5-6,TGTGCCAGCAGCTTGTCAGGGGTTGTAAACACCATATATTTT,CASSLSGVVNTIYF
.,.,TRBJ1-2,TRBV5-1,TGCGCCAGCAGCTTGGTGGCGGAAAACTATGGCTACACCTTC,CASSLVAENYGYTF
.,.,TRBJ2-7,TRBV6-5,TGTGCCAGCAAGGTAGGGAGCTACGAGCAGTACTTC,CASKVGSYEQYF
.,.,TRBJ1-1,TRBV18,TGTGCCAGCTCACCAGGGAGAGACACTGAAGCTTTCTTT,CASSPGRDTEAFF
.,.,TRBJ1-2,TRBV6-5,TGTGCCAGCAGTACGGACGGATCCCTAGCCTATGGCTACACCTTC,CASSTDGSLAYGYTF
.,.,TRBJ2-3,TRBV18,TGTGCCAGCTCACCAAACGAGCGGGATACGCAGTATTTT,CASSPNERDTQYF
TRBD1,.,TRBJ1-6,TRBV19,TGTGCCAGTAGTATCGGGACAGGGGTTGGACCCCTCCACTTT,CASSIGTGVGPLHF